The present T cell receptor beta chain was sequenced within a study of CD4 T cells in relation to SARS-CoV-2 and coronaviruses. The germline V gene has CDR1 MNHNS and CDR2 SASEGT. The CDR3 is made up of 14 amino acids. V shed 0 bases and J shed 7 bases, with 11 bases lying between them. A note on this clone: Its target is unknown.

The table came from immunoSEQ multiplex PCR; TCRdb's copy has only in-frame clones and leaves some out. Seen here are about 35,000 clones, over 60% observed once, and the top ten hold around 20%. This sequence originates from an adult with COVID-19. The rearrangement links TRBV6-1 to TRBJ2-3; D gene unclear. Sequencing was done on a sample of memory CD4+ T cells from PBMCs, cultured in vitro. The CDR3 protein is CASSEAMSTHTQYF. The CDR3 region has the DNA TGTGCCAGCAGTGAAGCGATGAGCACCCATACGCAGTATTTT.